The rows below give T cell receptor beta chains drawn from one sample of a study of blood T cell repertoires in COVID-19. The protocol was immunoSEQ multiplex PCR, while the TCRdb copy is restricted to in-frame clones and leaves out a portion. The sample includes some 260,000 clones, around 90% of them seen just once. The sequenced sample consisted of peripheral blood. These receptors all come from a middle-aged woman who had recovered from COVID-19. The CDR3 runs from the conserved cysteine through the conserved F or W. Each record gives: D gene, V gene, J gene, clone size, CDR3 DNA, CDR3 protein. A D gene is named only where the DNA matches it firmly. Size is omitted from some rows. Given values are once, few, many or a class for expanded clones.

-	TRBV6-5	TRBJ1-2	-	TGTGCCAGCAGTTACTCGGGGGCCCCCGGTGGCTACACCTTC	CASSYSGAPGGYTF
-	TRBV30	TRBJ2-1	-	TGTGCCTGGAGGGGGCGGACAGACAATGAGCAGTTCTTC	CAWRGRTDNEQFF
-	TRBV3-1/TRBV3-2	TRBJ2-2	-	TGTGCCAGCAGCCCTAGCGAGGCGAACACCGGGGAGCTGTTTTTT	CASSPSEANTGELFF
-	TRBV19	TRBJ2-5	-	TGTGCCAGTAGTTATAGGGGGCAAGAGACCCAGTACTTC	CASSYRGQETQYF
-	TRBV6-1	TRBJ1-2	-	TGTGCCAGCAGTGAGAGAGGGAACGACTATGGCTACACCTTC	CASSERGNDYGYTF
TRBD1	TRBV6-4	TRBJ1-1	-	TGTGCCAGCAGTCCCTTAATAACACAGGGGTGCACTGAAGCTTTCTTT	CASSPLITQGCTEAFF
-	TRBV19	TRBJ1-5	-	TGTGCCAGTAGTATAGATCTGAGGGGAGGGGGTCAGCCCCAGCATTTT	CASSIDLRGGGQPQHF
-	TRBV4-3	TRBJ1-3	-	TGCGCCAGCAGCCAACTCGGGAGTATAAACACCATATATTTT	CASSQLGSINTIYF
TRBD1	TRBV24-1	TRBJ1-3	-	TGTGCCACCAGTGACTCCCGACAGGGGCCAAGAAACACCATATATTTT	CATSDSRQGPRNTIYF
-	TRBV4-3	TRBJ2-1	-	TGCGCCAGCAGCCCAAGGCGGGTAGCGCCCTACAATGAGCAGTTCTTC	CASSPRRVAPYNEQFF
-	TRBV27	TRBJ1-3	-	TGTGCCAGCAGTTTATGGAGTCCAGGGGCTGCTGGAAACACCATATATTTT	CASSLWSPGAAGNTIYF
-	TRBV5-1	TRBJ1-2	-	TGCGCCAGCAGCTTGGCCCAGGGATCCTATGGCTACACCTTC	CASSLAQGSYGYTF
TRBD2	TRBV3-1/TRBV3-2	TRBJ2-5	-	TGTGCCAGCAGCCAGCTAGCGGGAGGTCAGGAGACCCAGTACTTC	CASSQLAGGQETQYF
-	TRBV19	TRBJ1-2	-	TGTGCCACCCGGCCCCGGCAACTAGCTGGCTACACCTTC	CATRPRQLAGYTF
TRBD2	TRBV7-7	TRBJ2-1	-	TGTGCTAGCAGCTTAGGGGGGGCTAGCGGGGATGAGCAGTTCTTC	CASSLGGASGDEQFF
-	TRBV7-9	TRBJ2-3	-	TGTGCCAGCAGCTTACACAACACAGATACGCAGTATTTT	CASSLHNTDTQYF
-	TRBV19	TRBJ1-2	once	TGTGCCAGTAGTATCGGCGGGGGGCGAGGCTACACCTTC	CASSIGGGRGYTF
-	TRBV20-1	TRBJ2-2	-	TGCAGTGCAAGTGGGCTTTATACCCACGGGGAGCTGTTTTTT	CSASGLYTHGELFF
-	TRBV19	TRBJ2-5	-	TGTGCCAGTAGTCGACAGATCCAAGAGACCCAGTACTTC	CASSRQIQETQYF
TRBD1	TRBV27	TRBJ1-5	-	TGTGCCAGCAGTGGGGACAGTCTCTTTGAGGATCAGCCCCAGCATTTT	CASSGDSLFEDQPQHF
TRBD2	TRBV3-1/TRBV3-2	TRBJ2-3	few	TGTGCCAGCACCGCGGGACTAGCCTTCACAGATACGCAGTATTTT	CASTAGLAFTDTQYF
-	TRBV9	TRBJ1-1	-	TGTGCCAGCAGCCCGACGATAGGGGCTAACACTGAAGCTTTCTTT	CASSPTIGANTEAFF
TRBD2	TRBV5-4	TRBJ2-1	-	TGTGCCAGCAGCTTAGGAGGACTAGCCGAAAATGAGCAGTTCTTC	CASSLGGLAENEQFF
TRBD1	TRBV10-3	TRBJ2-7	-	TGTGCCATCAGTCTTCTAAGGGACAGGGGAACCTACGAGCAGTACTTC	CAISLLRDRGTYEQYF
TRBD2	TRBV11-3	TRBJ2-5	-	TGTGCCAGCAGCCCCCGCGGGGGGGAGACCCAGTACTTC	CASSPRGGETQYF
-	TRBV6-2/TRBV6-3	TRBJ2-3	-	TGTGCCAGCAGTTACTCGGACCCAGGGCGAAATACGCAGTATTTT	CASSYSDPGRNTQYF
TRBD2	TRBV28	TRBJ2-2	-	TGTGCCAGCGGGGCGGGAGGGCCGGCCACCGGGGAGCTGTTTTTT	CASGAGGPATGELFF
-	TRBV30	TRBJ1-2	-	TGTGCCTGGAGGTACTTCAGGGAGGGGAACTATGGCTACACCTTC	CAWRYFREGNYGYTF
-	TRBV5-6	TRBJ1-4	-	TGTGCCAGCAGCCGACGCCGGGACTTACTTGGCGAAAAACTGTTTTTT	CASSRRRDLLGEKLFF
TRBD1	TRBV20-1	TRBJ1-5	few	TGCAGTGCTAGTAGGTTGGGGACAGGGGCGGAGGGGCCCCAGCATTTT	CSASRLGTGAEGPQHF
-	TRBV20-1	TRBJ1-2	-	TGCAGTGCTAGGCCGGGAGGTGGCTACACCTTC	CSARPGGGYTF
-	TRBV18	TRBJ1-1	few	TGTGCCAGCTCACCAATGCAGGGCAGGAACACTGAAGCTTTCTTT	CASSPMQGRNTEAFF
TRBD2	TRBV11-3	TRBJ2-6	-	TGTGCCAGCAGCTCCTCCCGGGACTACGGATCTGGGGCCAACGTCCTGACTTTC	CASSSSRDYGSGANVLTF
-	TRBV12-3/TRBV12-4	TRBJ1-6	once	TGTGCCAGCGGCAGGGTCGGGTCACCCCTCCACTTT	CASGRVGSPLHF
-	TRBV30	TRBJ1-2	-	TGTGCCGGCAGGGGCGCGGGCTATGGCTACACCTTC	CAGRGAGYGYTF
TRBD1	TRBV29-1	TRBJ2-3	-	TGCAGCGCCCAGCGGGACAGGGGTACAGATACGCAGTATTTT	CSAQRDRGTDTQYF
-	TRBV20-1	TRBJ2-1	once	TGCAGTGCTAGAGAGGGGCTTGAGCAGTTCTTC	CSAREGLEQFF